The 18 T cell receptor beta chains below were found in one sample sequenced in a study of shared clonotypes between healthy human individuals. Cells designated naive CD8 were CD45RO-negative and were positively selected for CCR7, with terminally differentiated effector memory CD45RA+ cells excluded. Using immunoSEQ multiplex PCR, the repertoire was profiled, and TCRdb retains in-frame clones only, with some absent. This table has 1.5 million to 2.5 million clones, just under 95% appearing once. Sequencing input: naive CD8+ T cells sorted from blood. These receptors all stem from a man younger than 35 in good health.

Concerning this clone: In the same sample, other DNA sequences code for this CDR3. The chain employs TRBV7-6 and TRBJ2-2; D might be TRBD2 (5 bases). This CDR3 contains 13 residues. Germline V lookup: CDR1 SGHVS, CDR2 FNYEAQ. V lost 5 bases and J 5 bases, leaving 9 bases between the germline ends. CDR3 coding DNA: TGTGCCAGCAGCCTCGGAGGTACCGGGGAGCTGTTTTTT. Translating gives CASSLGGTGELFF.

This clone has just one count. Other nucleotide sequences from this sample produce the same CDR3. CDR3 protein: CASSFGQGNEQYF. In DNA, the CDR3 is TGTGCCAGCAGCTTCGGACAGGGAAACGAGCAGTACTTC. This sequence joins TRBV5-6 and TRBJ2-7; 8 bases match TRBD1. Germline V CDR1 and CDR2: SGHDT, YYEEEE. V lost 2 bases to trimming and J lost 5 bases; unmatched junction nucleotides: 3. The CDR3 covers 13 residues.

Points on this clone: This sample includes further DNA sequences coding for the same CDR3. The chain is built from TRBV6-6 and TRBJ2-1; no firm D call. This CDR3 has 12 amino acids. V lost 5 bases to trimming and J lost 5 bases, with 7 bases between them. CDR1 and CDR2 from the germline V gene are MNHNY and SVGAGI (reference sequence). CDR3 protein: CASSLLDNEQFF. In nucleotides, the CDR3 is TGTGCCAGCAGTCTCTTAGACAATGAGCAGTTCTTC.

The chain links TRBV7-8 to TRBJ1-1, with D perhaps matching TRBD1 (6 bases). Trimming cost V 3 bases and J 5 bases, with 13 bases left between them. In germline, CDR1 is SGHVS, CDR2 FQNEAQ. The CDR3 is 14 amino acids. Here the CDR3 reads CASSFSQGWTEAFF. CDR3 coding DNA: TGTGCCAGCAGCTTCTCTCAGGGGTGGACTGAAGCTTTCTTT.

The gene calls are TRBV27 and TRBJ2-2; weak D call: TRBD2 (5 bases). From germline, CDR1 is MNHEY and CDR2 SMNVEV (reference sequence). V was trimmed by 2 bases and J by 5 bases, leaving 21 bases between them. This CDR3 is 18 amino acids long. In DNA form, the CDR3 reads TGTGCCAGCAGTTTACTCGCCCGGGCCGGGGTTCAAACCGGGGAGCTGTTTTTT. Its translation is CASSLLARAGVQTGELFF.

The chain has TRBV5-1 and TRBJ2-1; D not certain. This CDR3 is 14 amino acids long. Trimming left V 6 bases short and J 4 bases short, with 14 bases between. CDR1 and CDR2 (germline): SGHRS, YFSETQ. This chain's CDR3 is CASTYTTFYNEQFF. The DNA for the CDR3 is TGCGCCAGCACCTATACAACATTTTACAATGAGCAGTTCTTC.

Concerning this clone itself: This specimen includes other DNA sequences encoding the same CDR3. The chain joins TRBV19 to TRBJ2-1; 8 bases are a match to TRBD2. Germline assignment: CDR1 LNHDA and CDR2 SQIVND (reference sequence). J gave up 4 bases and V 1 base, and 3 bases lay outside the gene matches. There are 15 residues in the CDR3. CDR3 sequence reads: CASSIASGGYNEQFF. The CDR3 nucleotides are TGTGCCAGTAGTATAGCAAGCGGGGGTTACAATGAGCAGTTCTTC.

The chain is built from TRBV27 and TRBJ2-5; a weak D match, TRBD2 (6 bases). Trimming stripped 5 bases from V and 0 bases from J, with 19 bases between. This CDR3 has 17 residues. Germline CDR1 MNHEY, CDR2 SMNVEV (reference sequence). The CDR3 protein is CASSPRDFRGDQETQYF. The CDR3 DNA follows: TGTGCCAGCAGTCCCCGAGACTTCCGCGGGGACCAAGAGACCCAGTACTTC.

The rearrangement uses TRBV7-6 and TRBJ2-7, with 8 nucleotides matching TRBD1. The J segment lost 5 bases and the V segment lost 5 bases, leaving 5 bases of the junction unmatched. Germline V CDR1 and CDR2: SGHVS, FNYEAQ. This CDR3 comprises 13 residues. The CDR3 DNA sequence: TGTGCCAGCAGCCAGACAGGGGTGGACGAGCAGTACTTC. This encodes CASSQTGVDEQYF.

The CDR3 nucleotides read TGTGCCAGCCCAAATGCGGGGCTAGCGGTGTACAATGAGCAGTTCTTC. Translated, it gives CASPNAGLAVYNEQFF. The chain has TRBV7-9 and TRBJ2-1, with 7 positions matching TRBD2. The CDR3 is made up of 16 amino acids. Unmatched junction bases numbered 14, after V lost 8 bases and J lost 4 bases. CDR1 SEHNR and CDR2 FQNEAQ come from the germline V gene (reference sequence).

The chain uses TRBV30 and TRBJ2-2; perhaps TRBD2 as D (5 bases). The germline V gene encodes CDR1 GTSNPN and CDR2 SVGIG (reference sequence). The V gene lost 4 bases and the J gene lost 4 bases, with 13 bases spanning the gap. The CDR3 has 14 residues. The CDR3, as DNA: TGTGCCTGGACCCCGGGGTCGGGCACCGGGGAGCTGTTTTTT. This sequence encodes CAWTPGSGTGELFF.

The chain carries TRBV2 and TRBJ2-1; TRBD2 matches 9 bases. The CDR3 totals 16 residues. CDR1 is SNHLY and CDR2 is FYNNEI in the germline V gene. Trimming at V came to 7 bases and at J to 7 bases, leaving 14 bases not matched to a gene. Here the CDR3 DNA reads TGTGCCAGCACCGATTCCGGGACTAGCTTTTATAATGAGCAGTTCTTC. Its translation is CASTDSGTSFYNEQFF.

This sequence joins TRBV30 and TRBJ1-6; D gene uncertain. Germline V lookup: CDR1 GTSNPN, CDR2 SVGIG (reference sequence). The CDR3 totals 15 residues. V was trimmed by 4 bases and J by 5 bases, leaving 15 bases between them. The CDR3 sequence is CAWNGMKEDNSPLHF. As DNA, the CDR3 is TGTGCCTGGAACGGAATGAAGGAAGATAATTCACCCCTCCACTTT.

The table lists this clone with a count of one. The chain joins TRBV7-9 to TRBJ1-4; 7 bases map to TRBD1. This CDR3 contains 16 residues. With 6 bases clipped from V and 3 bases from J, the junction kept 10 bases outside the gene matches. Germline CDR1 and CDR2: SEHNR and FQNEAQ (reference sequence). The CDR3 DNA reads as TGTGCCAGCAGTCCCTCCACAGGGGTGGCTAATGAAAAACTGTTTTTT. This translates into CASSPSTGVANEKLFF.

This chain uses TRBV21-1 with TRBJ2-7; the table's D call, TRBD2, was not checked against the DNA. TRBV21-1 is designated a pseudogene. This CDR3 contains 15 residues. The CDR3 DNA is TGTGCCAGCAGCAAAGTTTGGGAGGGGACCTACGAGCAGTACTTC. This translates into CASSKVWEGTYEQYF.

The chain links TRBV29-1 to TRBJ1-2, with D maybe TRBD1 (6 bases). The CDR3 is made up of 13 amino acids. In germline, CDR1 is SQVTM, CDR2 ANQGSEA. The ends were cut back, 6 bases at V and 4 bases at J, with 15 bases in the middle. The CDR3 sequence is CSVVKQGAYGYTF. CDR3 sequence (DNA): TGCAGCGTCGTGAAACAGGGCGCCTATGGCTACACCTTC.

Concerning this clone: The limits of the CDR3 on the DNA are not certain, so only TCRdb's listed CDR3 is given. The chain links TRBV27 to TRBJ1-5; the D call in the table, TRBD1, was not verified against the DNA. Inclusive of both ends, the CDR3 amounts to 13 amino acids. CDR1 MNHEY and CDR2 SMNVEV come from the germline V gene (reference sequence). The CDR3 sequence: CASSFGEGGPQHF.

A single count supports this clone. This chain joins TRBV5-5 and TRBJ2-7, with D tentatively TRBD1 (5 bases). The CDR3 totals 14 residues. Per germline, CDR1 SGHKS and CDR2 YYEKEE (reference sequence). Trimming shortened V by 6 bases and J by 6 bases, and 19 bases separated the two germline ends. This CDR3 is CASTVTVLDGEQYF. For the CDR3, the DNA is TGTGCCAGCACCGTGACAGTTTTAGACGGCGAGCAGTACTTC.